The sequence of this TCR beta chain was determined in a study of T cell repertoires in cytomegalovirus infection. Turning to the study itself: Recently identified HLA-C-restricted CMV epitopes were among the peptides used. Shared public TCR beta signatures pointed to both CMV infection and a matching HLA type.

Study conclusions and caveats: Ex vivo responses were dominated by HLA-C-restricted CMV-specific TCR beta clonotypes. Cumulative public TCR beta family frequency identified CMV carriers with the relevant HLA.

Notes on this clonotype: Its antigen is undetermined.

The CDR3 has 15 residues. Trimming took 3 bases from V and 5 from J; bases not matched to a gene: 6. The germline CDR1 and CDR2 sequences are SGHAT and FQNNGV. TCRdb fed the reads into MiXCR, producing one record per CDR3 protein. This table holds a few hundred thousand distinct CDR3 sequences, almost 40% found once. This clonotype was sampled from a human donor in good health (CMV status not recorded). Some clones in this sample may be carry-over from other donors' samples. The material sequenced was cultured PBMCs, taken from culture after CMV antigen stimulation. The rearrangement uses TRBV11-2 and TRBJ2-2; 7 nucleotides align to TRBD2. This chain's CDR3 is CASSLNGEGTGELFF. The CDR3 DNA reads as TGTGCCAGCAGCTTGAATGGGGAGGGGACCGGGGAGCTGTTTTTT.